One sample yielded the 18 T cell receptor beta chains listed below, sequenced in a study of CXCR3-negative and CXCR3-positive naive CD8 T cells. Study-wide points: The study found more hydrophobic TRB CDR3s in CXCR3-positive naive cells than in CXCR3-negative naive cells.

In preparing the TRB cDNA libraries, 5' RACE with UMI labels was used. TCRdb reworked the 5' RACE reads into one entry per CDR3 protein, no DNA. Listed are about 130,000 distinct CDR3 sequences; 0.4% to 0.5% falls within the top ten. For these TCRs, the target antigens are not known. Sequenced: naive CXCR3+ CD8+ T cells from blood. Subset meaning: CD45RO-CCR7+CD27+CD95- naive CD8+ T cells expressing CXCR3 (TNR3+). These receptors originate from a human donor in good health. Some clones in this sample may be carry-over from other donors' samples.

J is TRBJ2-1 and V is TRBV20-1; TCRdb's assignment of TRBD2 cannot be checked, as there is no DNA. The CDR3 loop spans 12 amino acids. Per germline, CDR1 DFQATT and CDR2 SNEGSKA (reference sequence). The CDR3 spells CSGLLARNEQFF.

The CDR3 protein is CASGSTGGTEAFF. J is TRBJ1-1 and V is TRBV12-5; with no DNA, the TCRdb D assignment of TRBD1 cannot be verified. The CDR3 is 13 amino acids. Germline V gives CDR1 LGHNT, CDR2 FRNRAP.

The V gene is TRBV7-9, the J gene TRBJ2-7; TCRdb lists TRBD1, though no DNA is available to test this call. Germline V gene data show CDR1 as SEHNR and CDR2 as FQNEAQ (reference sequence). This CDR3 region has 15 residues. The CDR3: CASSLAPRAKSEQYF.

The V and J genes are TRBV4-3 and TRBJ2-1; the D call from TCRdb, TRBD1, cannot be confirmed without DNA. The V gene's germline CDR1 is LGHNA and CDR2 YSLEER. CDR3 length: 17 residues. This CDR3 is CASSQDRGGVSYNEQFF.

The chain uses TRBV5-1 and TRBJ2-7. Germline V gene lookup returns CDR1 SGHRS and CDR2 YFSETQ. This CDR3 is 13 amino acids long. The CDR3 protein is CASRRDRSYEQYF.

The V and J genes are TRBV5-5 and TRBJ1-6; the D call from TCRdb, TRBD1, cannot be confirmed without DNA. This CDR3 contains 17 residues. Per germline, CDR1 SGHKS and CDR2 YYEKEE (reference sequence). The CDR3 here is CASSWEVGAQYNSPLHF.

This chain links TRBV3-1 with TRBJ1-2. This CDR3 is 14 amino acids long. Germline V gene data show CDR1 as LGHDT and CDR2 as YNNKEL (reference sequence). The CDR3 loop is CASSQDSSGYGYTF.

The chain recombines TRBV28 with TRBJ2-7; TCRdb's D call, TRBD1, is unchecked because there is no DNA. CDR1 is MDHEN and CDR2 is SYDVKM in the germline V gene. The CDR3 totals 13 residues. CDR3 protein: CASERTPSYEQYF.

V gene TRBV28 combines with J gene TRBJ2-7; without DNA, the TCRdb call of TRBD2 cannot be checked. The germline CDR1 and CDR2 sequences are MDHEN and SYDVKM. The CDR3 loop spans 14 amino acids. CDR3: CASSLLASGPLKYF. Complete variable domain (other parts from reference TRBV28 and TRBJ2-7): DVKVTQSSRYLVKRTGEKVFLECVQDMDHENMFWYRQDPGLGLRLIYFSYDVKMKEKGDIPEGYSVSREKKERFSLILESASTNQTSMYLCASSLLASGPLKYFGPGTRLTVT.

The CDR3: CASSVGRGSYEQYF. The chain couples TRBV2 to TRBJ2-7; as DNA is missing, the TRBD2 call by TCRdb cannot be tested. Germline loops: CDR1 SNHLY, CDR2 FYNNEI. The CDR3 consists of 14 residues.

The genes are TRBV28 and TRBJ1-5. The CDR3 runs 13 residues. The V gene's germline CDR1 is MDHEN and CDR2 SYDVKM. CDR3: CASRDRSAGSQHF.

The J gene is TRBJ1-2, the V gene TRBV6-2 or TRBV6-3. Germline CDR1 and CDR2: MNHEY and SVGEGT. This CDR3 region has 13 residues. CDR3 residues: CASTVLINYGYTF.

This sequence joins TRBV12-3 or TRBV12-4 and TRBJ2-3; the TCRdb D gene call, TRBD2, has no DNA to confirm it. There are 19 residues in the CDR3. CDR3 residues: CASRPFSLTSGRSTDTQYF.

This chain links TRBV25-1 with TRBJ1-1. The CDR3 totals 16 residues. CDR1 and CDR2 from the germline V gene are MGHDK and SYGVNS. The CDR3 sequence: CASSEYLPTRNTEAFF.

The chain links TRBV12-3 or TRBV12-4 to TRBJ2-5; the TRBD1 assignment by TCRdb is unverifiable without DNA. This CDR3 region has 13 residues. CDR3 in amino acids: CAMKGAVEETQYF.

V usage is TRBV29-1 and J usage is TRBJ1-1. The CDR3 has 12 amino acids. CDR1 is SQVTM and CDR2 is ANQGSEA in the germline V gene. CDR3 in amino acids: CSVVGPAGEAFF.

The genes are TRBV28 and TRBJ2-7. The CDR3 is 16 residues long. Germline V gene lookup returns CDR1 MDHEN and CDR2 SYDVKM. CDR3: CASSPSGAGDPYEQYF.

The V gene is TRBV7-9, the J gene TRBJ2-1; the TCRdb call, TRBD1, lacks DNA for checking. CDR3 size: 12 residues. CDR1 is SEHNR, CDR2 FQNEAQ, per germline (reference sequence). CDR3 loop: CASSSSGDEQFF.